This T cell receptor beta chain was obtained from a study of a mutant IDH1 vaccine in newly diagnosed glioma. As concerns this clone: The antigen is unknown.

Stated time point: baseline, week 1 (first vaccination visit). Treatment here: pre-vaccination baseline after standard-of-care therapy. The table came from immunoSEQ multiplex PCR; TCRdb's copy has only in-frame clones and leaves some out. The data contain about 67,000 clones, around 83% of them singletons. Findings and limits, study-wide: Changes in top peripheral clonotypes did not appear linked to pseudoprogression.

V was cut by 1 base and J by 5 bases, with 3 bases left in between. Looked up from germline, CDR1 is MGHRA and CDR2 is YSYEKL. The length of the CDR3 is 11 residues. The TCR comes from a woman aged 18-29 years with glioma. Some clones in this sample may be carry-over from other donors' samples. Sample: peripheral blood mononuclear cells (PBMCs), taken from a glioma patient treated with radiotherapy, temozolomide or both. The chain recombines TRBV4-1 with TRBJ2-7; no definite D call. This CDR3 reads CASSQAHEQYF. The CDR3 region has the DNA TGCGCCAGCAGCCAAGCCCACGAGCAGTACTTC.